This paragraph covers one TCR beta chain sequence. Its cognate antigen is unknown. Trimming removed 0 bases from V and 4 bases from J, with 7 bases in between. Germline loops: CDR1 MNHNS, CDR2 SASEGT. The CDR3 consists of 14 residues. TCRdb keeps only in-frame clones here, not all; method: immunoSEQ multiplex PCR. The data contain around 85,000 clones, approximately 87% of them seen just once; the ten biggest clones take up around 1.4%. These data come from a study of T cell responses to AZD1222 COVID-19 vaccine. Study-level points and caveats: Clonal diversity may have been underestimated in mostly white British donors. Unmutated variant regions are reportedly the target of nearly half of TCRs that are spike-specific.

The sequence came from an adult who received the AZD1222 COVID-19 vaccine. The chain uses TRBV6-1 and TRBJ1-3; D gene uncertain. Specimen: peripheral blood, collected 28 days after the second AZD1222 dose. The CDR3 sequence: CASSEARRGNTIYF. CDR3 nucleotide sequence: TGTGCCAGCAGTGAAGCGCGGAGGGGAAACACCATATATTTT.